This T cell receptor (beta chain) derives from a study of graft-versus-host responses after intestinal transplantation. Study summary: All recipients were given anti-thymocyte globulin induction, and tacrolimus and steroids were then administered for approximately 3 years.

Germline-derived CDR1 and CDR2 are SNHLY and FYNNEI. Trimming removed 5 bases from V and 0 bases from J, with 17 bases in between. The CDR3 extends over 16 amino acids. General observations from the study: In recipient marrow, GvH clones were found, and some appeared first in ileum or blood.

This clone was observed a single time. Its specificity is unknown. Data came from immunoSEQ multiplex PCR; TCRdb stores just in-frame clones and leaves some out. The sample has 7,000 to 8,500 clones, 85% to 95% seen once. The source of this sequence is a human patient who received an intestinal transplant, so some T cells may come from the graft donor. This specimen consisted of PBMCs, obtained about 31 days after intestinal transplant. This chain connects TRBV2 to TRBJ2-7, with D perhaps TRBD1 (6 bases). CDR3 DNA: TGTGCCAGCAGTTTGGTCCGTACAGGGTTCTCCTACGAGCAGTACTTC. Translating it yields CASSLVRTGFSYEQYF.